The 12 T cell receptor beta chains reported below all come from one sample, sequenced in a study of blood T cell repertoires in COVID-19. Sequencing used immunoSEQ multiplex PCR; TCRdb keeps in-frame clones, though not all of them. The sample shows 300,000 or so clones, roughly nine tenths of them seen only once. The sequenced material came from PBMCs or T cells enriched from blood (not recorded which). The origin of the receptors is a man aged 60 to 69 who had recovered from COVID-19.

The chain carries TRBV10-3 and TRBJ2-4, with D perhaps TRBD1 (5 bases). The V gene lost 1 base and the J gene lost 3 bases, with 7 bases spanning the gap. The CDR3 is 14 amino acids. Germline CDR1 and CDR2: ENHRY and SYGVKD. In DNA, the CDR3 is TGTGCCATCAGTGAGTGGCAGGGCAAAAACATTCAGTACTTC. This translates into CAISEWQGKNIQYF.

The chain has TRBV3-1 (or the pseudogene TRBV3-2) and TRBJ2-1; D is unclear. V was trimmed by 1 base and J by 9 bases, leaving 7 bases between them. Looked up from germline, CDR1 is LGHDT and CDR2 is YNNKEL (reference sequence). The CDR3 has 12 residues. This chain's CDR3 is CASSQGGTEQFF. CDR3 bases: TGTGCCAGCAGCCAAGGAGGTACTGAGCAGTTCTTC.

This rearrangement joins TRBV15 to TRBJ1-1; D uncertain. Trimming took 0 bases from V and 1 from J, leaving 9 bases between them. The CDR3 consists of 15 residues. Germline V gene lookup returns CDR1 LNHNV and CDR2 YYDKDF (reference sequence). As DNA, the CDR3 is TGTGCCACCAGCAGAGAGGCAGGCCCGAACACTGAAGCTTTCTTT. This translates into CATSREAGPNTEAFF.

The rearrangement joins TRBV7-9 to TRBJ2-7, with 8 positions matching TRBD1. The CDR3 runs to 14 residues. V trimming: 5 bases; J trimming: 2 bases; junction bases outside the gene matches: 5. Looked up from germline, CDR1 is SEHNR and CDR2 is FQNEAQ (reference sequence). The CDR3 loop reads CASSRGTGTYEQYF. The CDR3 region has the DNA TGTGCCAGCAGCAGGGGGACAGGTACCTACGAGCAGTACTTC.

This chain links TRBV27 with TRBJ2-7, with TRBD2 matching over 9 bases. This CDR3 contains 15 residues. Germline CDR1 reads MNHEY; CDR2 reads SMNVEV (reference sequence). The junction had 8 bases not matched to a gene; V was cut back by 4 bases and J by 4 bases. The CDR3 DNA reads as TGTGCCAGCAGTTCACTATTAGCGGGAGTTTACGAGCAGTACTTC. It translates to CASSSLLAGVYEQYF.

The chain has TRBV19 and TRBJ1-6; no reliable D call. Trimming shortened V by 2 bases and J by 0 bases, and 14 bases separated the two germline ends. This CDR3 spans 18 amino acids. Germline V gene sequence: CDR1 LNHDA, CDR2 SQIVND (reference sequence). In nucleotides, the CDR3 is TGTGCCAGTAGTATACTTTCTCCCGGCGGCTCCTATAATTCACCCCTCCACTTT. This gives the protein CASSILSPGGSYNSPLHF.

The chain carries TRBV15 and TRBJ2-3; TRBD1 aligns across 7 bases. CDR1 LNHNV and CDR2 YYDKDF come from the germline V gene (reference sequence). This CDR3 is 16 amino acids long. V lost 0 bases and J lost 2; bases outside the gene matches: 5. CDR3 loop: CATSREKGQITDTQYF. The CDR3 region has the DNA TGTGCCACCAGCAGAGAAAAGGGACAGATCACAGATACGCAGTATTTT.

The chain joins TRBV7-2 to TRBJ2-5; 8 nucleotides line up with TRBD2. The CDR3 extends over 15 amino acids. The germline gives CDR1 SGHTA, CDR2 FQGNSA. V trimming: 5 bases; J trimming: 5 bases; junction bases outside the gene matches: 10. The CDR3 DNA reads TGTGCCAGCAGCCTCACTCATTCGGGGGGGGAGACCCAGTACTTC. Translation: CASSLTHSGGETQYF.

This chain links TRBV7-3 with TRBJ2-1, with TRBD2 matching 13 bases. CDR1 SGHTA and CDR2 FQGTGA come from the germline V gene. This CDR3 is built from 16 residues. V trimming: 2 bases; J trimming: 8 bases; junction bases outside the gene matches: 6. In nucleotides, the CDR3 is TGTGCCAGCAGCTTAGGGTGGACTAGCGGGAGCCATGAGCAGTTCTTC. It specifies CASSLGWTSGSHEQFF. Based on the CDR3 plus reference TRBV7-3 and TRBJ2-1, the full variable domain is GAGVSQTPSNKVTEKGKYVELRCDPISGHTALYWYRQSLGQGPEFLIYFQGTGAADDSGLPNDRFFAVRPEGSVSTLKIQRTERGDSAVYLCASSLGWTSGSHEQFFGPGTRLTVL.

The chain recombines TRBV27 with TRBJ2-7, with unresolved D. This CDR3 is 14 amino acids long. V lost 5 bases and J 0 bases, leaving 11 bases between the germline ends. Germline CDR1 reads MNHEY; CDR2 reads SMNVEV (reference sequence). The DNA of the CDR3 is TGTGCCAGCAGTCCCCAAATCTACTCCTACGAGCAGTACTTC. Its translation is CASSPQIYSYEQYF.

The gene calls are TRBV7-6 and TRBJ2-1; 8 nucleotides match TRBD2. Germline V lookup: CDR1 SGHVS, CDR2 FNYEAQ. CDR3 length: 16 amino acids. Trimming at V came to 2 bases and at J to 2 bases, leaving 5 bases not matched to a gene. Written as DNA, the CDR3 is TGTGCCAGCAGCTTAAGCGGGAGCTCAGCCTACAATGAGCAGTTCTTC. Protein sequence: CASSLSGSSAYNEQFF. Using reference TRBV7-6 and TRBJ2-1 for the parts outside the CDR3, the full variable domain is GAGVSQSPRYKVTKRGQDVALRCDPISGHVSLYWYRQALGQGPEFLTYFNYEAQQDKSGLPNDRFSAERPEGSISTLTIQRTEQRDSAMYRCASSLSGSSAYNEQFFGPGTRLTVL.

The gene calls are TRBV7-9 and TRBJ2-1; TRBD1 is a possible D gene (6 bases). The CDR3 consists of 16 residues. Germline V gene sequence: CDR1 SEHNR, CDR2 FQNEAQ (reference sequence). The germline V and J ends were trimmed by 1 base and 1 base, with 11 bases remaining between them. The CDR3 nucleotides are TGTGCCAGCAGCTTAGGACAGGCCGGGTCCTACAATGAGCAGTTCTTC. Amino acids: CASSLGQAGSYNEQFF.